This TCR beta chain is from a study of cytomegalovirus exposure and HLA in healthy donors. The PCR made use of 60 Vbeta and 13 Jbeta primers. Generated by immunoSEQ multiplex PCR, the TCRdb table keeps only in-frame clones and is missing some. The data hold more than 95,000 clones, with about 73% observed a single time. Trimming took 8 bases from V and 5 from J, leaving 12 bases between them. The CDR3 length is 12 residues. Germline V gene data show CDR1 as LNHNV and CDR2 as YYDKDF (reference sequence). Sequenced input: PBMCs. The clonotype comes from a woman aged 45 to 65 in good health and CMV-seropositive. The genes are TRBV15 and TRBJ2-5; TRBD1 might be the D (6 bases). CDR3 nucleotide sequence: TGTGCCACCGGGACATCGAGGGAGACCCAGTACTTC. Residues: CATGTSRETQYF.